This T cell receptor beta chain derives from a study of radiation and T cells in renal cell carcinoma. Regarding the study as a whole: Pretreatment tumor biopsies were lacking, so baseline clonotypes are unknown. Sampling covered only around 1 g of each tumor.

As to this clone: No antigen is known for it.

Measured with immunoSEQ multiplex PCR; TCRdb has only the in-frame clones, and not every one. This table has about 22,000 clones, about half appearing once. As to treatment: 15 Gy SBRT to primary tumor, nephrectomy 4 weeks later. The input for sequencing was tumor tissue, taken from a patient whose treatment included radiotherapy and nephrectomy. This receptor was identified in a woman in her fifties or sixties with renal cell carcinoma.

CDR3 in amino acids: CASSLGLSEYEQYF. DNA of the CDR3: TGTGCCAGCAGCTTAGGTTTGTCAGAGTACGAGCAGTACTTC. The V gene is TRBV7-2, the J gene TRBJ2-7, with unresolved D. Trimming pared 1 base from V and 4 bases from J, leaving 11 bases between. Germline V gene data show CDR1 as SGHTA and CDR2 as FQGNSA. This CDR3 is 14 amino acids long. The entire variable domain, with the rest obtained from reference TRBV7-2 and TRBJ2-7, is as follows: GAGVSQSPSNKVTEKGKDVELRCDPISGHTALYWYRQSLGQGLEFLIYFQGNSAPDKSGLPSDRFSAERTGGSVSTLTIQRTQQEDSAVYLCASSLGLSEYEQYFGPGTRLTVT.